This TCR beta chain was sequenced in a study of T cells after yellow fever vaccination (dated by TCRdb to between 2018 and 2021). Regarding the study in general: Libraries from fractions with low cell numbers were prepared with the SMART-Seq v4 Ultra Low Input RNA kit. To follow T-cell clones before and after both primary and booster YFV17D yellow fever vaccination, bulk TCR alpha and beta repertoires underwent longitudinal sequencing. Two healthy male donors made up the cohort, one aged 18 to 29 years and the other aged 30 to 39 years. Bulk PBMC replicates and cell subsets were isolated from blood drawn at multiple timepoints before and after both primary and secondary immunization. Overall study outcomes, separate from this receptor: After the booster, most clones that had expanded after primary vaccination were detected again (nearly 98% of CD4 and around 88% of CD8), suggesting broad maintenance of memory. Because the study included only two donors, the extent to which the findings can be generalized is limited. The secondary T-cell response was found to be weaker but faster than the primary response, with a peak reached on day 5 rather than on day 15. FACS-sorted repertoires could contain abundant contaminating clonotypes from the bulk population, so computational filtering was required. A small share of clonotypes occurred in both CD4 and CD8 compartments, likely arising from convergent recombination.

This clonotype was picked up many times. No antigen is known for it. No base-level quality is on record; no much larger clone is a single base apart. Synthesis of TCR cDNA relied on 5'RACE template switching, a step that introduced a universal primer site along with unique molecular identifiers. Priming of cDNA synthesis was performed from both the TCR alpha and TCR beta constant segments. Library amplification involved two PCR steps, and the second step added sample barcodes and sequencing adapters. Sequencing of libraries was done on Illumina HiSeq 2500 (2x100 bp) or NovaSeq (2x150 bp). The original pipeline was this. Reads were demultiplexed and collapsed into UMI consensus sequences with MIGEC, and V(D)J alignment was performed with MiXCR. Using edgeR on replicate PBMC samples, clonotypes were called vaccine-responding if FDR was below 0.01 and the log2 fold change was above 5 up to day 15. Bulk clonotypes were assigned CD4 or CD8 identity according to which sequenced CD4 or CD8 repertoire held them at higher abundance. TCRdb passed the public sequencing reads through fastp at Q25 and MiXCR, retaining productive beta sequences. Each entry merges the rows of one CDR3 protein and shows their most common DNA and genes. TCRdb, rather than the study authors, made the V and J calls. The sample records a few hundred thousand distinct CDR3 sequences, around 8.1% of which are singletons. Around 17% of the sample lies in the top ten.

V is cut by 0 bases and J by 5 bases, and the space between the germline ends is 17 bases. According to the germline V gene, CDR1 reads SGDLS and CDR2 reads YYNGEE. From the cysteine through the phenylalanine, the CDR3 covers 16 amino acids. Just CDR3 DNA is preserved here, 48 bases in frame from base 1. Per the publication, the treatment or condition label means: live attenuated yellow fever vaccine strain. At each blood-draw timepoint, two biological replicates of bulk PBMCs were obtained. A standard Ficoll-Paque protocol was used to isolate PBMCs from peripheral blood. RNA was extracted with TriZol from bulk PBMCs, CD4 and CD8 fractions, and dextramer-positive and dextramer-negative fractions.

The sequences come from PBMCs, collected around 45 days after the first yellow fever vaccination. The chain is encoded by TRBV9 joined to TRBJ1-2, with TRBD1 as a weak D call on 5 bases. The sequence derives from a man aged 18 to 30 who received the YFV17D yellow fever vaccine. The CDR3 corresponds to CASSVDSGTEQYGYTF. In nucleotide form, the sequence is TGTGCCAGCAGCGTAGATTCCGGGACGGAACAATATGGCTACACCTTC.